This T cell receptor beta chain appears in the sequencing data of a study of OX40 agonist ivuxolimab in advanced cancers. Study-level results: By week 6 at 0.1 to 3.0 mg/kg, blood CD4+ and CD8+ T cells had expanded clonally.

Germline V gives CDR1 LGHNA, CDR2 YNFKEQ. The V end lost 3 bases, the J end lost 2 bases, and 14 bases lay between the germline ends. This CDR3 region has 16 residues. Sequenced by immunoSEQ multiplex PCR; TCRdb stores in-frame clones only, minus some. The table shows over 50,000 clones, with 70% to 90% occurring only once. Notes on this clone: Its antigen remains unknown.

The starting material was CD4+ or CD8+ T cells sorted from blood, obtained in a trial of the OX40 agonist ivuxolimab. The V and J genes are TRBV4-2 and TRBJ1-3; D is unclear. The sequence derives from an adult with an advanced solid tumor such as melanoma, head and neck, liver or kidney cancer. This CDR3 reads CASSQAARGAGNTIYF. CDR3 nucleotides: TGTGCCAGCAGCCAGGCCGCCCGGGGAGCTGGAAACACCATATATTTT.